The 23 T cell receptor beta chains listed next were all sequenced from one sample in a study of T cell responses to AZD1222 COVID-19 vaccine. Assay used: immunoSEQ multiplex PCR; TCRdb lists only in-frame clones, some missing. The table has 100,000 or so clones, roughly nine tenths seen once. The sample was peripheral blood, taken on day 0 of AZD1222 vaccination. The receptors were sampled from an adult in good health.

The gene calls are TRBV12-5 and TRBJ1-1; D remains unclear. The CDR3 is 11 residues long. V lost 5 bases and J lost 4, with 5 bases in between. The germline gives CDR1 LGHNT, CDR2 FRNRAP. The DNA for the CDR3 is TGTGCTAGTGGTCCCAGCACTGAAGCTTTCTTT. As protein: CASGPSTEAFF.

This clone has only a few counts. The rearrangement uses TRBV29-1 and TRBJ2-5; 8 bases match TRBD1. The length of the CDR3 is 13 residues. Germline V CDR1 and CDR2: SQVTM, ANQGSEA. V trimming: 3 bases; J trimming: 2 bases; junction bases outside the gene matches: 2. The CDR3 here is CSVDRQGQETQYF. CDR3 coding DNA: TGCAGCGTTGACCGACAGGGGCAAGAGACCCAGTACTTC.

The chain is built from TRBV6-5 and TRBJ1-5, with D possibly being TRBD1 (6 bases). The germline V gene encodes CDR1 MNHEY and CDR2 SVGAGI. The CDR3 length is 13 residues. Trimming stripped 5 bases from V and 5 bases from J, with 10 bases between. CDR3 sequence (DNA): TGTGCCAGCAGTCATAGACAGGATCAGCCCCAGCATTTT. Amino acid sequence: CASSHRQDQPQHF.

This chain connects TRBV3-1 (or the pseudogene TRBV3-2) to TRBJ2-5; D possibly corresponds to TRBD1 (5 bases). Trimming pared 4 bases from V and 4 bases from J, leaving 16 bases between. This CDR3 contains 15 residues. Germline-derived CDR1 and CDR2 are LGHDT and YNNKEL (reference sequence). CDR3 region: CASSRGFGAAETQYF. The CDR3 DNA follows: TGTGCCAGCAGCCGTGGCTTTGGGGCGGCAGAGACCCAGTACTTC.

Comment on this clone: Distinct nucleotide sequences in the sample also encode this CDR3. The genes are TRBV9 and TRBJ2-5; D call uncertain. The CDR3 runs to 12 residues. V was trimmed by 0 bases and J by 5 bases, leaving 5 bases between them. CDR1 is SGDLS, CDR2 YYNGEE, per germline. CDR3 sequence (DNA): TGTGCCAGCAGCGTAGACTCGGAGACCCAGTACTTC. Translating gives CASSVDSETQYF.

This chain joins TRBV28 and TRBJ2-2, with 14 bases that match TRBD2. The germline V gene has CDR1 MDHEN and CDR2 SYDVKM. The CDR3 spans 18 residues. V gave up 3 bases and J gave up 5 bases; unmatched junction bases: 8. The CDR3 loop is CASSFPGLAGGETGELFF. The CDR3 coding sequence is TGTGCCAGCAGTTTCCCCGGACTAGCGGGAGGCGAAACCGGGGAGCTGTTTTTT.

The chain couples TRBV3-1 (or the pseudogene TRBV3-2) to TRBJ2-1, with 13 bases identical to TRBD2. This CDR3 has 16 amino acids. Germline lookup yields CDR1 LGHDT and CDR2 YNNKEL (reference sequence). Trimming cost V 4 bases and J 5 bases; bases outside gene matches: 5. The CDR3 DNA follows: TGTGCCAGCAGCCGTTCACTAGCGGGGGGGGACAATGAGCAGTTCTTC. Translating it yields CASSRSLAGGDNEQFF.

This clone showed up just a few times. The V and J genes are TRBV6-5 and TRBJ1-2; D gene ambiguous. The germline V gene encodes CDR1 MNHEY and CDR2 SVGAGI. V was clipped by 7 bases and J by 4 bases, with 19 bases between them. This CDR3 contains 15 residues. The CDR3 coding sequence is TGTGCCAGCACAGGCAGAAAAGCTGTTTTCTATGGCTACACCTTC. This gives the protein CASTGRKAVFYGYTF.

J is TRBJ1-5 and V is TRBV7-9; D may be TRBD1 (6 bases). V lost 4 bases and J lost 0, with 10 bases in between. The CDR3 runs to 15 residues. Germline loops: CDR1 SEHNR, CDR2 FQNEAQ (reference sequence). The CDR3 region is CASSSGQFSNQPQHF. In DNA, the CDR3 is TGTGCCAGCAGCTCCGGACAGTTTAGCAATCAGCCCCAGCATTTT.

The gene calls are TRBV7-9 and TRBJ1-6; D gene uncertain. V was shortened by 5 bases and J by 8 bases, with 16 bases between the two germline ends. The CDR3 runs to 15 residues. In germline, CDR1 is SEHNR, CDR2 FQNEAQ (reference sequence). The CDR3 region is CASSTAGELDSPLHF. The DNA for the CDR3 is TGTGCCAGCAGCACTGCCGGGGAGCTGGATTCACCCCTCCACTTT.

The chain carries TRBV3-1 (or the pseudogene TRBV3-2) and TRBJ2-7; no clear D. Looked up from germline, CDR1 is LGHDT and CDR2 is YNNKEL (reference sequence). The V end was cut by 1 base, the J end by 3 bases, with 13 bases between. The CDR3 is 15 amino acids. CDR3 DNA sequence: TGTGCCAGCAGCCAAGTTGCAGGTTCGCGCTACGAGCAGTACTTC. This codes for CASSQVAGSRYEQYF.

The rearrangement links TRBV5-1 to TRBJ2-5, with 7 bases lining up with TRBD1. CDR1 SGHRS and CDR2 YFSETQ come from the germline V gene. V was clipped by 4 bases and J by 2 bases; unmatched bases: 8. The CDR3 runs to 15 residues. The CDR3 region has the DNA TGCGCCAGCAGCATGATGACAGGGCCTCAAGAGACCCAGTACTTC. This encodes CASSMMTGPQETQYF. Filled out from reference TRBV5-1 and TRBJ2-5, the complete variable domain reads KAGVTQTPRYLIKTRGQQVTLSCSPISGHRSVSWYQQTPGQGLQFLFEYFSETQRNKGNFPGRFSGRQFSNSRSEMNVSTLELGDSALYLCASSMMTGPQETQYFGPGTRLLVL.

The chain uses TRBV23-1 and TRBJ1-5; D unclear. TRBV23-1 counts as an open reading frame of uncertain function. This CDR3 region has 15 residues. Trimming removed 0 bases from V and 6 bases from J, with 12 bases in between. The CDR3: CASSQSWGWFQPQHF. CDR3 nucleotide sequence: TGCGCCAGCAGTCAATCGTGGGGTTGGTTTCAGCCCCAGCATTTT.

A few counts support this clone. For the CDR3, the DNA is TGTGCCAGCAGTTCACCGGGGACGAACACTGAAGCTTTCTTT. Translating gives CASSSPGTNTEAFF. The chain employs TRBV27 and TRBJ1-1; D may be TRBD1 (5 bases). Trimming took off 4 bases at V and 1 base at J, with 10 bases between the two ends. This CDR3 is built from 14 residues. CDR1 and CDR2 from the germline V gene are MNHEY and SMNVEV (reference sequence).

The J gene is TRBJ1-4, the V gene TRBV2; tentatively, D is TRBD1 (5 bases). Germline assignment: CDR1 SNHLY and CDR2 FYNNEI. The CDR3 spans 15 residues. V was pared by 1 base and J by 4 bases, with 10 bases between. CDR3 amino acids: CASSEDRSGNEKLFF. The CDR3 bases are TGTGCCAGCAGTGAAGACAGGAGCGGTAATGAAAAACTGTTTTTT.

This sequence joins TRBV2 and TRBJ2-7; D gene unclear. The CDR3 contains 11 residues. Germline lookup yields CDR1 SNHLY and CDR2 FYNNEI. V lost 6 bases to trimming and J lost 4 bases, with 7 bases between them. CDR3 protein: CASRNLYEQYF. CDR3 DNA sequence: TGTGCCAGCAGGAATCTATACGAGCAGTACTTC. The whole variable domain, remainder taken from reference TRBV2 and TRBJ2-7, is EPEVTQTPSHQVTQMGQEVILRCVPISNHLYFYWYRQILGQKVEFLVSFYNNEISEKSEIFDDQFSVERPDGSNFTLKIRSTKLEDSAMYFCASRNLYEQYFGPGTRLTVT.

The rearrangement joins TRBV5-1 to TRBJ2-7; D is undetermined. The germline CDR1 and CDR2 sequences are SGHRS and YFSETQ. The CDR3 contains 16 residues. V lost 1 base and J lost 2, with 16 bases in between. The CDR3 bases are TGCGCCAGCAGCTTGAGTTACCGTGGGATACCCTACGAGCAGTACTTC. Translating gives CASSLSYRGIPYEQYF. Full variable domain (remainder filled in from reference TRBV5-1 and TRBJ2-7): KAGVTQTPRYLIKTRGQQVTLSCSPISGHRSVSWYQQTPGQGLQFLFEYFSETQRNKGNFPGRFSGRQFSNSRSEMNVSTLELGDSALYLCASSLSYRGIPYEQYFGPGTRLTVT.

The genes are TRBV2 and TRBJ2-2; D is unclear. Germline V gene lookup returns CDR1 SNHLY and CDR2 FYNNEI. The CDR3 runs to 12 residues. The ends were cut back, 7 bases at V and 7 bases at J, with 10 bases in the middle. As DNA, the CDR3 is TGTGCCAGCAAGTGGATCCACGGGGAGCTGTTTTTT. Amino acids: CASKWIHGELFF.

This clone is a singleton in its sample. The CDR3 sequence: CASRRDTGSSYEQYF. CDR3 coding DNA: TGTGCCAGTAGGAGGGACACCGGGAGCTCCTACGAGCAGTACTTC. The gene calls are TRBV19 and TRBJ2-7; D possibly uses TRBD1 or TRBD2 (6 bases each). The CDR3 runs 15 residues. The V gene's germline CDR1 is LNHDA and CDR2 SQIVND (reference sequence). The V end lost 6 bases, the J end lost 0 bases, and 15 bases lay between the germline ends.

The V and J genes are TRBV7-6 and TRBJ1-1; 8 positions agree with TRBD1. Germline lookup yields CDR1 SGHVS and CDR2 FNYEAQ. The J segment lost 10 bases and the V segment lost 5 bases, leaving 6 bases of the junction unmatched. The CDR3 is 12 amino acids. The CDR3 region is CASSRQGLVAFF. CDR3 in DNA: TGTGCCAGCAGCAGACAGGGGTTGGTAGCTTTCTTT.

The chain couples TRBV5-1 to TRBJ1-2; D remains ambiguous. This CDR3 is 13 amino acids long. Trimming pared 0 bases from V and 8 bases from J, leaving 11 bases between. The germline V gene encodes CDR1 SGHRS and CDR2 YFSETQ. The CDR3 DNA is TGCGCCAGCAGCTTGGACCAAATCCGAGGCTACACCTTC. Protein: CASSLDQIRGYTF. Together with reference TRBV5-1 and TRBJ1-2, the CDR3 gives the full variable domain: KAGVTQTPRYLIKTRGQQVTLSCSPISGHRSVSWYQQTPGQGLQFLFEYFSETQRNKGNFPGRFSGRQFSNSRSEMNVSTLELGDSALYLCASSLDQIRGYTFGSGTRLTVV.

This clone has only one observation. The chain employs TRBV6-5 and TRBJ1-1, with 9 bases identical to TRBD1. The V segment lost 5 bases and the J segment 4 bases; nucleotides outside the gene matches: 8. The CDR3 covers 15 residues. Germline V lookup: CDR1 MNHEY, CDR2 SVGAGI. This chain's CDR3 is CASSRTGALSTEAFF. For the CDR3, the DNA is TGTGCCAGCAGTAGGACAGGGGCTCTGAGCACTGAAGCTTTCTTT.

This rearrangement joins TRBV7-9 to TRBJ1-4; D not resolved. The V end was cut by 0 bases, the J end by 1 base, with 6 bases between. The CDR3 runs to 15 residues. Germline lookup yields CDR1 SEHNR and CDR2 FQNEAQ (reference sequence). The CDR3 protein is CASSLAPVTNEKLFF. The CDR3 coding sequence is TGTGCCAGCAGCTTAGCGCCCGTAACTAATGAAAAACTGTTTTTT.